This TCR beta chain was obtained from a study of STAT5B mutations in CD4+ large granular lymphocyte leukemia. Germline CDR1 SGHVS, CDR2 FQNEAQ. The CDR3 loop spans 15 amino acids. V was shortened by 7 bases and J by 1 base, with 17 bases between the two germline ends. This clone has more than one count but fewer than ten. Measured with immunoSEQ multiplex PCR; TCRdb has only the in-frame clones, and not every one. The sample has some 38,000 clones, roughly 85% seen once. V is TRBV7-8 and J is TRBJ2-7, with D possibly TRBD2 on 6 matching bases. This TCR came from a human donor in good health. The specimen was CD4+ T cells from blood buffy coats. The CDR3 DNA sequence: TGTGCCAGCACCATTACGAGGGACTCTTCCTACGAGCAGTACTTC. This translates into CASTITRDSSYEQYF.